This TCR beta chain was identified in a study of OX40 agonist ivuxolimab in advanced cancers. In the study overall: Partial responses occurred in three patients (one hepatocellular carcinoma, two cutaneous melanoma).

The assay was immunoSEQ multiplex PCR, and TCRdb's table has in-frame clones only and misses some. The data show about 64,000 clones, approximately 84% seen once. Looked up from germline, CDR1 is SGHRS and CDR2 is YFSETQ. There are 15 residues in the CDR3. Deletions cut 4 bases from V and 5 bases from J, with 18 bases between. Study results and caveats: Low levels of normalized T-cell clonal expansion also appeared in some nonresponders. The mean number of expanded clones was higher in CD8+ T cells than in CD4+.

Concerning this clone itself: Its specificity is not known.

The chain carries TRBV5-1 and TRBJ1-1, with a weak D call TRBD1 (5 bases). The specimen was CD4+ or CD8+ T cells sorted from blood, collected in a trial of the OX40 agonist ivuxolimab. This TCR derives from an adult with an advanced solid tumor such as melanoma, head and neck, liver or kidney cancer. In DNA form, the CDR3 reads TGCGCCAGCAGCCAAAGGGGCCACTTGGAGACTGAAGCTTTCTTT. Translated, it gives CASSQRGHLETEAFF.